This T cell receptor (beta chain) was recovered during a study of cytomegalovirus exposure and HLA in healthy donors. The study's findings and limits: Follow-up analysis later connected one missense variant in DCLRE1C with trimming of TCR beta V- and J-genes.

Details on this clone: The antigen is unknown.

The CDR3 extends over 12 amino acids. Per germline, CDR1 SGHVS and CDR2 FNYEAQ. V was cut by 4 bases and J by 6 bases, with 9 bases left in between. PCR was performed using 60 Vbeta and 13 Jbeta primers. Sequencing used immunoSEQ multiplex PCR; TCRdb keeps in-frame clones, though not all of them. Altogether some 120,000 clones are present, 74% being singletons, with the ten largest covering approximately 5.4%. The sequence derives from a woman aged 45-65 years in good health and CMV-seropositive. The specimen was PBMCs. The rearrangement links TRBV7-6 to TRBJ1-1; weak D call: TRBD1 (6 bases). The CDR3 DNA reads TGTGCCAGCAGCTCGGACAGATCTGAAGCTTTCTTT. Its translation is CASSSDRSEAFF.